This T cell receptor (beta chain) was observed in a study of post-analysis software for immune sequencing data. Overall study findings and caveats: TRBV segments more frequent in patients than in controls numbered about 5 and included TRBV5-6, TRBV5-1 and TRBV20-1. Multiple sclerosis was associated with a significant reduction in normalized Chao1 diversity relative to controls.

The length of the CDR3 is 13 residues. V was clipped by 6 bases and J by 7 bases; unmatched bases: 7. Per germline, CDR1 DFQATT and CDR2 SNEGSKA (reference sequence). cDNA libraries for TCR beta contained unique molecular identifiers. TCRdb fed the PCR reads into MiXCR, producing one record per CDR3 protein. The data show roughly 800,000 distinct CDR3 sequences, about 53% seen once. Note on this clonotype: Its antigen remains unidentified.

This chain links TRBV20-1 with TRBJ1-2; TRBD1 matches 11 bases. The specimen was blood. The receptor comes from a girl aged 5-17 years with multiple sclerosis. The CDR3 sequence is CSAPGQGAGGYTF. For the CDR3, the DNA is TGCAGTGCCCCTGGACAGGGGGCGGGTGGCTACACCTTC.